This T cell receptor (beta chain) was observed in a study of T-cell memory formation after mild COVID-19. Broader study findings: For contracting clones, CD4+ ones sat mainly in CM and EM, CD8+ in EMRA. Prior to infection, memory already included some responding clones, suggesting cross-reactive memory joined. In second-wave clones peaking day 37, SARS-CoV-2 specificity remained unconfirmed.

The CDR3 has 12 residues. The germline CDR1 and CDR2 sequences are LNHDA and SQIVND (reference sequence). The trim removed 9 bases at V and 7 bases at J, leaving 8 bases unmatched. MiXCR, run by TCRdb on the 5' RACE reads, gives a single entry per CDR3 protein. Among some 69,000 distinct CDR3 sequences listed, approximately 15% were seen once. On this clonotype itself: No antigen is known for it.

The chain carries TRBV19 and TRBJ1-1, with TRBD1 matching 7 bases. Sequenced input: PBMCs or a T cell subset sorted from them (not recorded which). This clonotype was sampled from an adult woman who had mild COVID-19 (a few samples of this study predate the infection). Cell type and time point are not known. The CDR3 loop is CASLGQRREAFF. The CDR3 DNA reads TGTGCCAGCCTGGGACAGCGCCGTGAAGCTTTCTTT.